Only one count was recorded for the clone carrying this TCR beta chain. Other DNA sequences of this sample code for an identical CDR3. V was shortened by 2 bases and J by 5 bases, with 6 bases between the two germline ends. The CDR3 contains 12 residues. CDR1 is MDHEN, CDR2 SYDVKM, per germline. This specimen belongs to a study of blood T cell repertoires in COVID-19. Study information: The United States, Italy and Spain supplied acute and convalescent COVID-19 samples.

TCRdb keeps only in-frame clones here, not all; method: immunoSEQ multiplex PCR. The top ten hold 1.2% to 1.5% of the sample, which has roughly 220,000 clones, 84% seen once. The chain has TRBV28 and TRBJ1-2; weak D call: TRBD1 (6 bases). The sequencing input was peripheral blood. The sequence was collected from a woman aged 40 to 55 who had recovered from COVID-19. CDR3 coding DNA: TGTGCCAGCAGTTTACAGGGGTATGGCTACACCTTC. It yields the protein CASSLQGYGYTF.